What follows are 17 T cell receptor beta chains derived from one specimen sequenced in a study of beta chain features in type 1 diabetes. Sequencing targeted expressed TCRB transcripts, as all isolated RNA had been reverse transcribed. The data were produced by immunoSEQ multiplex PCR, yet TCRdb's version contains in-frame clones alone and is incomplete. The sample carries about 930,000 clones, under 20% recorded once. The sample was naive CD4+ T cells from blood. These receptors were collected from a woman aged 18-29 years in good health.

The chain is built from TRBV18 and TRBJ1-1, with no clear D. Trimming took 6 bases from V and 1 from J, leaving 9 bases between them. Per the germline V gene, CDR1 is KGHSH and CDR2 is LQKENI. This CDR3 spans 13 amino acids. CDR3 protein: CASSISENTEAFF. CDR3 in DNA: TGTGCCAGCTCGATTTCAGAGAACACTGAAGCTTTCTTT. The entire variable domain, with the rest obtained from reference TRBV18 and TRBJ1-1, is as follows: NAGVMQNPRHLVRRRGQEARLRCSPMKGHSHVYWYRQLPEEGLKFMVYLQKENIIDESGMPKERFSAEFPKEGPSILRIQQVVRGDSAAYFCASSISENTEAFFGQGTRLTVV.

The table lists this clone with a few counts. This chain links TRBV6-6 with TRBJ1-2; the D gene is possibly TRBD1 (5 bases). This CDR3 region has 13 residues. V lost 7 bases and J 9 bases, leaving 18 bases between the germline ends. The V gene's germline CDR1 is MNHNY and CDR2 SVGAGI (reference sequence). The CDR3 DNA reads as TGTGCCAGCACCCAAGCAGGCCCGGGGCGCTACACCTTC. It specifies CASTQAGPGRYTF.

This sequence joins TRBV5-1 and TRBJ2-7, with D perhaps TRBD1 (6 bases). From germline, CDR1 is SGHRS and CDR2 YFSETQ. CDR3 length equals 18 residues. The germline V and J ends were trimmed by 4 bases and 3 bases, with 26 bases remaining between them. The CDR3 sequence: CASSPNYLNLRQVYEQYF. The CDR3 DNA is TGCGCCAGCAGCCCAAACTACCTAAATTTAAGACAGGTCTACGAGCAGTACTTC.

The sample holds a few counts of this clone. The DNA of the CDR3 is TGTGCCAGCAGTTTATACGGGGCAGATCAGGATCGAAAACTGTTTTTT. Amino acid sequence: CASSLYGADQDRKLFF. The chain has TRBV28 and TRBJ1-4; D is perhaps TRBD1 (5 bases). The germline V gene encodes CDR1 MDHEN and CDR2 SYDVKM. With 1 base removed from V and 10 bases from J, the gap between germline ends came to 19 bases. The CDR3 consists of 16 residues. The variable domain in full, with the rest retrieved from reference TRBV28 and TRBJ1-4, is DVKVTQSSRYLVKRTGEKVFLECVQDMDHENMFWYRQDPGLGLRLIYFSYDVKMKEKGDIPEGYSVSREKKERFSLILESASTNQTSMYLCASSLYGADQDRKLFFGSGTQLSVL.

This clone was seen more than once but under ten times. This same CDR3 is encoded by further DNA sequences in the sample. The V and J genes are TRBV20-1 and TRBJ2-5; D gene uncertain. There are 9 residues in the CDR3. From germline, CDR1 is DFQATT and CDR2 SNEGSKA (reference sequence). V lost 6 bases and J lost 5, with 4 bases in between. CDR3 loop: CSAPETQYF. The CDR3 DNA reads as TGCAGTGCCCCGGAGACCCAGTACTTC.

This chain links TRBV9 with TRBJ1-1; D uncertain. CDR1 SGDLS and CDR2 YYNGEE come from the germline V gene. V lost 0 bases and J lost 1, with 10 bases in between. The CDR3 sequence is 15 residues long. The CDR3 sequence is CASSVEEGGNTEAFF. The CDR3 DNA reads as TGTGCCAGCAGCGTAGAGGAGGGCGGGAACACTGAAGCTTTCTTT.

The chain recombines TRBV28 with TRBJ2-7, with 7 nucleotides matching TRBD2. The V gene's germline CDR1 is MDHEN and CDR2 SYDVKM. The CDR3 consists of 15 residues. J gave up 3 bases and V 4 bases, and 9 bases lay outside the gene matches. CDR3 in DNA: TGTGCCAGCAGTTCTGCAAAAGCGGGGAACTACGAGCAGTACTTC. Translated: CASSSAKAGNYEQYF.

The CDR3 is CASSLWADRGLETQYF. As DNA, the CDR3 is TGTGCCAGCAGCTTGTGGGCGGACAGGGGTCTGGAGACCCAGTACTTC. The chain has TRBV11-1 and TRBJ2-5; 9 bases are shared with TRBD1. V shed 3 bases, J shed 5 bases, and the junction held 10 bases outside the gene matches. The CDR3 extends over 16 amino acids. The germline V gene has CDR1 SGHAT and CDR2 FQDESV (reference sequence).

The chain combines TRBV20-1 with TRBJ2-1; D remains ambiguous. This CDR3 contains 10 residues. The V end lost 6 bases, the J end lost 10 bases, and 10 bases lay between the germline ends. Germline assignment: CDR1 DFQATT and CDR2 SNEGSKA (reference sequence). In DNA, the CDR3 is TGCAGTGCGGAAAGGAACGAGCAGTTCTTC. It specifies CSAERNEQFF.

This clone was seen a few times. This sequence joins TRBV7-2 and TRBJ1-1; the D is unclear. The CDR3 is made up of 13 amino acids. CDR1 SGHTA and CDR2 FQGNSA come from the germline V gene. The ends were cut back, 1 base at V and 0 bases at J, with 3 bases in the middle. The CDR3 loop reads CASSLVVNTEAFF. DNA of the CDR3: TGTGCCAGCAGCTTAGTTGTGAACACTGAAGCTTTCTTT.

The chain couples TRBV25-1 to TRBJ2-7; 8 nucleotides align to TRBD2. V dropped 6 bases and J dropped 6; count of bases not matched to a gene: 7. Germline CDR1 is MGHDK and CDR2 is SYGVNS. The CDR3 covers 13 residues. CDR3 region: CASSLAGTGEQYF. CDR3 coding DNA: TGTGCCAGCAGCTTAGCGGGAACTGGCGAGCAGTACTTC.

This chain links TRBV18 with TRBJ2-2; 10 bases map to TRBD2. Germline CDR1 and CDR2: KGHSH and LQKENI. The CDR3 spans 15 residues. V was pared by 4 bases and J by 5 bases, with 4 bases of the junction left unmatched. CDR3 protein: CASSHPGLATGELFF. CDR3 nucleotide sequence: TGTGCCAGCTCACACCCGGGACTAGCGACCGGGGAGCTGTTTTTT. The variable domain in full, completed from reference TRBV18 and TRBJ2-2, reads NAGVMQNPRHLVRRRGQEARLRCSPMKGHSHVYWYRQLPEEGLKFMVYLQKENIIDESGMPKERFSAEFPKEGPSILRIQQVVRGDSAAYFCASSHPGLATGELFFGEGSRLTVL.

V gene TRBV27 combines with J gene TRBJ1-2, with TRBD1 matching 9 bases. The V and J ends lost 5 bases and 2 bases, in that order; junction bases with no gene match: 12. The CDR3 is 17 residues long. Looked up from germline, CDR1 is MNHEY and CDR2 is SMNVEV (reference sequence). The CDR3 is CASSTPRTGTGNYGYTF. The CDR3 region has the DNA TGTGCCAGCAGTACTCCTCGGACCGGGACAGGGAACTATGGCTACACCTTC.

The chain recombines TRBV7-2 with TRBJ2-3, with 8 positions matching TRBD2. The CDR3 loop spans 15 amino acids. V trimming: 2 bases; J trimming: 2 bases; junction bases outside the gene matches: 3. CDR1 is SGHTA, CDR2 FQGNSA, per germline. CDR3 nucleotide sequence: TGTGCCAGCAGCTTACTAGCGGGTTACACAGATACGCAGTATTTT. Protein product: CASSLLAGYTDTQYF.

Comment on this clone: This sample includes further DNA sequences coding for the same CDR3. The gene calls are TRBV7-2 and TRBJ1-2; TRBD1 matches 7 bases. Germline V gives CDR1 SGHTA, CDR2 FQGNSA. V was clipped by 5 bases and J by 4 bases; unmatched bases: 4. The CDR3 has 13 amino acids. CDR3 amino acids: CASSRDRGYGYTF. The CDR3 nucleotides read TGTGCCAGCAGCCGGGACAGAGGCTATGGCTACACCTTC.

This chain joins TRBV2 and TRBJ2-4; 7 bases are shared with TRBD1. Germline assignment: CDR1 SNHLY and CDR2 FYNNEI. V dropped 6 bases and J dropped 1; count of bases not matched to a gene: 9. CDR3 length: 16 amino acids. CDR3 DNA sequence: TGTGCCAGCAGCAACCGGGACAGTAGTGCCAAAAACATTCAGTACTTC. Amino acid sequence: CASSNRDSSAKNIQYF.

The rearrangement uses TRBV5-1 and TRBJ2-7, with a weak D call TRBD1 (5 bases). CDR3 size: 11 residues. Between the trimmed V and J ends, which lost 1 base and 6 bases, there was a span of 5 bases. CDR1 is SGHRS and CDR2 is YFSETQ in the germline V gene. CDR3 bases: TGCGCCAGCAGCTTGACAGGCGAGCAGTACTTC. As protein: CASSLTGEQYF.